This note documents a single T cell receptor beta chain sequence. Its antigen remains unknown. This sample is drawn from a study of glioma-infiltrating T cells after dendritic cell vaccination. Study-level results: Estimated pretreatment TIL content predicted outcome after dendritic cell vaccination.

The repertoire was sequenced with immunoSEQ multiplex PCR; TCRdb's copy has only in-frame clones and lacks some. This table has 90,000 to 100,000 clones, 79% appearing once. The sequence was obtained from a human donor with glioblastoma. The input for sequencing was blood, taken before dendritic cell vaccination.

The CDR3 DNA follows: TGTGCCAGCAGCCTCCGTGACAGCCAAGAGACCCAGTACTTC. Translated, it gives CASSLRDSQETQYF. The chain combines TRBV4-2 with TRBJ2-5; D perhaps matches TRBD1 (5 bases). V lost 4 bases and J lost 1, with 10 bases in between. The CDR3 extends over 14 amino acids. Per the germline V gene, CDR1 is LGHNA and CDR2 is YNFKEQ.